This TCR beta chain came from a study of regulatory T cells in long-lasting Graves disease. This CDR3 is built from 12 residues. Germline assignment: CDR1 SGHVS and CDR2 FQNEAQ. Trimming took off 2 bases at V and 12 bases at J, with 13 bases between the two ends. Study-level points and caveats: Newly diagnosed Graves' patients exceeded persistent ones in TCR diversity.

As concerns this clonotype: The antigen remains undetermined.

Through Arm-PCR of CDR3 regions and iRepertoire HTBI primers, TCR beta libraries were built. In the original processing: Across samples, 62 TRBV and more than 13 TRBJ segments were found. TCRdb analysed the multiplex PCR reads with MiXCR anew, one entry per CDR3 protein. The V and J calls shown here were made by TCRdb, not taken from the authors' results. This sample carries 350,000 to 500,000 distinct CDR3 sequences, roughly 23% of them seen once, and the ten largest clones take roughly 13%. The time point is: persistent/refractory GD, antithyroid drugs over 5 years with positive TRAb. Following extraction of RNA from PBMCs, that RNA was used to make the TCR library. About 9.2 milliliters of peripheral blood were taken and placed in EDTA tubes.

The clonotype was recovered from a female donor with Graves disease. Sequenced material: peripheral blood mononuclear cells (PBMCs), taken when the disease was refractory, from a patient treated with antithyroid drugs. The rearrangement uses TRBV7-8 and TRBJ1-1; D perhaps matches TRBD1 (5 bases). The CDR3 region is CASSLLQDGPFF. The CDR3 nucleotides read TGTGCCAGCAGCTTACTACAGGATGGCCCTTTCTTT. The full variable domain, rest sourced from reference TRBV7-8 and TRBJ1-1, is GAGVSQSPRYKVAKRGQDVALRCDPISGHVSLFWYQQALGQGPEFLTYFQNEAQLDKSGLPSDRFFAERPEGSVSTLKIQRTQQEDSAVYLCASSLLQDGPFFGQGTRLTVV.